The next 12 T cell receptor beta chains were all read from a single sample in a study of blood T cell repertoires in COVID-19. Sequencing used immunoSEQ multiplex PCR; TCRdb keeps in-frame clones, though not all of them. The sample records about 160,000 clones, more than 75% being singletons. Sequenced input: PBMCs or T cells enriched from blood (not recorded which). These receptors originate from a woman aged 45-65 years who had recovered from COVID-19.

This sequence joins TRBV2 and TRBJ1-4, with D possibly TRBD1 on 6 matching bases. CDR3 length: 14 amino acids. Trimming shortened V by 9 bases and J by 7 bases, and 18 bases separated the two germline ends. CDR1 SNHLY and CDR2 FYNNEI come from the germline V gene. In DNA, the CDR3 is TGTGCCAGTACCCGGACAGAACTGGTTGAAAAACTGTTTTTT. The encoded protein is CASTRTELVEKLFF.

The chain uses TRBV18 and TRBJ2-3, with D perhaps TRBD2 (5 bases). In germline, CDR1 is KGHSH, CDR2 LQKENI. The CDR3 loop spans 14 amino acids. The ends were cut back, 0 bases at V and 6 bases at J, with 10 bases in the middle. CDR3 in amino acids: CASSPPSEADTQYF. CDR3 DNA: TGTGCCAGCTCACCACCATCGGAGGCGGATACGCAGTATTTT.

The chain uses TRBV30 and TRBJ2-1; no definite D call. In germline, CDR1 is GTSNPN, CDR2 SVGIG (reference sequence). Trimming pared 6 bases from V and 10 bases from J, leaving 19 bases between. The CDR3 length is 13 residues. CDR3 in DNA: TGTGCCTGTACGACCCCCGGGTCCGTGGAGCAGTTCTTC. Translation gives CACTTPGSVEQFF.

The CDR3 sequence: CASETRGDRGYNEQFF. The CDR3 coding sequence is TGTGCCAGCGAAACCCGGGGGGACAGGGGATACAATGAGCAGTTCTTC. The rearrangement uses TRBV18 and TRBJ2-1; 10 bases are shared with TRBD1. Trimming cost V 8 bases and J 4 bases; bases outside gene matches: 11. CDR1 KGHSH and CDR2 LQKENI come from the germline V gene. The CDR3 has 16 residues. The whole variable domain, remainder taken from reference TRBV18 and TRBJ2-1, is NAGVMQNPRHLVRRRGQEARLRCSPMKGHSHVYWYRQLPEEGLKFMVYLQKENIIDESGMPKERFSAEFPKEGPSILRIQQVVRGDSAAYFCASETRGDRGYNEQFFGPGTRLTVL.

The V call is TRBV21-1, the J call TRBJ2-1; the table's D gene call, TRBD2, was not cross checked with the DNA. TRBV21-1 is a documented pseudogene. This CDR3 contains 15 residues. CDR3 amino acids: CASSNTGGSFHEQFF. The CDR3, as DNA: TGTGCCAGCAGCAACACGGGCGGGAGTTTCCATGAGCAGTTCTTC.

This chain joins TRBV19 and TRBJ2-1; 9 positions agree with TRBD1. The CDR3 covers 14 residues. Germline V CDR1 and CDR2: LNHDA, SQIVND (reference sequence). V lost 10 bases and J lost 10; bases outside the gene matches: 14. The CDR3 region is CATGGQGTRGEQFF. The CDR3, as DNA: TGTGCCACAGGGGGACAGGGAACACGGGGGGAGCAGTTCTTC.

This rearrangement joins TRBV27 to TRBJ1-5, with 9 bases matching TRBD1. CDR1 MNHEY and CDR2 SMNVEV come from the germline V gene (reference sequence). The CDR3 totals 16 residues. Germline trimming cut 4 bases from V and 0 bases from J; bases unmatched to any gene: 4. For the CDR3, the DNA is TGTGCCAGCAGTTGGACAGGGGCGGGTAGCAATCAGCCCCAGCATTTT. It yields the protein CASSWTGAGSNQPQHF.

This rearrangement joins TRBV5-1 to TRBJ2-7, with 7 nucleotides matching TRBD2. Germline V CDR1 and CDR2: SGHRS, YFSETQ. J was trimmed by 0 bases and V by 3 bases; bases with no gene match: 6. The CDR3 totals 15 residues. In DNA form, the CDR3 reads TGCGCCAGCAGCTCGGTAAGCGGGAACTCCTACGAGCAGTACTTC. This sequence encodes CASSSVSGNSYEQYF.

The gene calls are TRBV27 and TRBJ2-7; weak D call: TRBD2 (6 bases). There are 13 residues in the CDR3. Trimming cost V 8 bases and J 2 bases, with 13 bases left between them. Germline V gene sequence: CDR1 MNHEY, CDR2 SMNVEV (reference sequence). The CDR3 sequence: CASRGGPAYEQYF. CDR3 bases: TGTGCCAGCCGCGGAGGGCCCGCCTACGAGCAGTACTTC.

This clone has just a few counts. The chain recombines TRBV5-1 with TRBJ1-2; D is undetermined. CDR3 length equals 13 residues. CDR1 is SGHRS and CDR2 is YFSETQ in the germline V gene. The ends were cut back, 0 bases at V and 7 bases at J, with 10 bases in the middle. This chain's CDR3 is CASSLAGVGGYTF. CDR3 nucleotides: TGCGCCAGCAGCTTGGCCGGGGTAGGTGGCTACACCTTC.

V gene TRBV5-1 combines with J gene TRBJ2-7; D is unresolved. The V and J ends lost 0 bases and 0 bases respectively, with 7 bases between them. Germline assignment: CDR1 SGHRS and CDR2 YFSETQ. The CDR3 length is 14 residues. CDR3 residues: CASSLGVFSYEQYF. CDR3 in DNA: TGCGCCAGCAGCTTGGGAGTATTCTCCTACGAGCAGTACTTC. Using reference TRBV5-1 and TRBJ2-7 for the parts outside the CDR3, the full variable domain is KAGVTQTPRYLIKTRGQQVTLSCSPISGHRSVSWYQQTPGQGLQFLFEYFSETQRNKGNFPGRFSGRQFSNSRSEMNVSTLELGDSALYLCASSLGVFSYEQYFGPGTRLTVT.

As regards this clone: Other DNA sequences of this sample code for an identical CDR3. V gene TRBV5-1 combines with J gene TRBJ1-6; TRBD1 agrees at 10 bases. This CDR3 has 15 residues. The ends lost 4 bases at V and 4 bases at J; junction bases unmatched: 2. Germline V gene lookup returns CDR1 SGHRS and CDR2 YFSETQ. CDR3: CASSTDRGYNSPLHF. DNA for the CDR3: TGCGCCAGCAGCACGGACAGGGGGTATAATTCACCCCTCCACTTT.